A single T cell receptor beta chain is shown here with its context. The data originate from a study of blood T cell repertoires in COVID-19. Whole-study context: Italy, Spain and the United States were the sources of the convalescent and acute COVID-19 samples. In each case, the material was cDNA or gDNA derived from T cells, B-cell-depleted T cells, or PBMCs.

The CDR3 extends over 14 amino acids. With 3 bases removed from V and 1 base from J, the gap between germline ends came to 9 bases. CDR1 and CDR2 (germline): LNHDA, SQIVND (reference sequence). As originally analysed: Reference gene primer amplification gave estimated nucleated cell counts. Assay used: immunoSEQ multiplex PCR; TCRdb lists only in-frame clones, some missing. V, J and clone size reflect that table, while D and trimming were determined from the DNA. The table records approximately 59,000 clones, roughly 90% of them present only once. This sequence was found in a human donor in a cohort sampled during active COVID-19. The sequencing input was peripheral blood. The chain recombines TRBV19 with TRBJ1-1; unclear D gene. The CDR3 protein is CASSMGVSNTEAFF. As DNA, the CDR3 is TGTGCCAGTAGTATGGGCGTATCGAACACTGAAGCTTTCTTT.